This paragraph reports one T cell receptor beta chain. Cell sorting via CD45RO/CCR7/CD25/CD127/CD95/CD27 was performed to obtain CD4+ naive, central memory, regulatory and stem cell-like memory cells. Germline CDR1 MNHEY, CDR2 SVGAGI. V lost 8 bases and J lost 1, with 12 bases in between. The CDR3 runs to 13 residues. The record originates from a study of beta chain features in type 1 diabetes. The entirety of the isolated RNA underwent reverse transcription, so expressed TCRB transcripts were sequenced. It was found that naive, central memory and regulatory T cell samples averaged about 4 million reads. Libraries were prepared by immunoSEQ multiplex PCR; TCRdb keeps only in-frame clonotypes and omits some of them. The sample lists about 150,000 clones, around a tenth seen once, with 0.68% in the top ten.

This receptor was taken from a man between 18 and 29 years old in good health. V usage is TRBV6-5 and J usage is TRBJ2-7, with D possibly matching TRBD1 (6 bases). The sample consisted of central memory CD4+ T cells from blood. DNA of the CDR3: TGTGCCAGCTTTGACAGGATATCCTACGAGCAGTACTTC. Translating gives CASFDRISYEQYF.